A selection of T cell receptor beta chains follows, all from one sample in a study of control samples from healthy donors and cancer patients. The assay was immunoSEQ multiplex PCR, and TCRdb's table has in-frame clones only and misses some. The data show around 150,000 clones, around 90% seen once. The specimen sequenced was blood. These receptors were obtained from a man aged 18 to 29 in good health. Both conserved end residues are part of each CDR3.

V: TRBV28
J: TRBJ1-1
CDR3: CASSLSQVDTEAFF

V: TRBV6-2/TRBV6-3
J: TRBJ2-7
CDR3: CASSRSGGGIYEQYF

V: TRBV5-6
J: TRBJ1-1
CDR3: CASSRDKQGKLTAFF

V: TRBV12-3/TRBV12-4
J: TRBJ2-3
CDR3: CASSLHSTDTQYF

V: TRBV5-1
J: TRBJ1-2
CDR3: CASSPAGTGGGYTF

V: TRBV6-6
J: TRBJ1-5
CDR3: CASSLGARGNQPQHF

V: TRBV5-1
J: TRBJ2-1
CDR3: CASSLDGSSYNEQFF

V: TRBV12-3/TRBV12-4
J: TRBJ1-4
CDR3: CASSLVREKLFF

V: TRBV28
J: TRBJ1-4
CDR3: CASIKGSGWREKLFF

V: TRBV28
J: TRBJ2-3
CDR3: CASSPLAGVKPRTDTQYF

V: TRBV7-8
J: TRBJ1-4
CDR3: CASSTPTEPNEKLFF

V: TRBV4-2
J: TRBJ1-2
CDR3: CASSQESTGGTYGYTF

V: TRBV24-1
J: TRBJ2-7
CDR3: CATSDFFYEQYF

V: TRBV3-1/TRBV3-2
J: TRBJ2-7
CDR3: CASSQASRTSSYEQYF

V: TRBV5-1
J: TRBJ1-1
CDR3: CASSRTDNPYTEAFF

V: TRBV7-9
J: TRBJ2-5
CDR3: CASSSNRYGQETQYF

V: TRBV15
J: TRBJ2-1
CDR3: CATSRALTSGGINEQFF

V: TRBV6-2/TRBV6-3
J: TRBJ1-1
CDR3: CASSYSTGTEAFF

V: TRBV11-1
J: TRBJ2-7
CDR3: CASSPGTEYEQYF

V: TRBV5-5
J: TRBJ1-3
CDR3: CASSMWQGSGNTIYF

V: TRBV12-3/TRBV12-4
J: TRBJ1-2
CDR3: CASSPTESYGYTF

V: TRBV27
J: TRBJ1-6
CDR3: CASSLVGLSNSPLHF